A selection of T cell receptor beta chains follows, all from one sample in a study of cytomegalovirus exposure and HLA in healthy donors. Sequencing used immunoSEQ multiplex PCR; TCRdb keeps in-frame clones, though not all of them. This sample has 200,000 to 250,000 clones, with about 89% found just once. Sequenced material: PBMCs. The receptors stem from a woman aged 18-29 years in good health and CMV-seronegative. The CDR3 runs from the conserved cysteine through the conserved F or W. D genes are given only for firm matches. Some rows have no size entry. The others give once, few or many, or a class for an expanded clone.

TRBD1	TRBV29-1	TRBJ1-1	NA	TGCAGCGTCGACAGGGGGCGCGTGGGGAACACTGAAGCTTTCTTT	CSVDRGRVGNTEAFF
NA	TRBV7-6	TRBJ2-3	NA	TGTGCCAGCAGCTTTATCCCCACAGATACGCAGTATTTT	CASSFIPTDTQYF
NA	TRBV7-2	TRBJ1-1	once	TGTGCCAGCAGCCTCTCACCAGGGAACACTGAAGCTTTCTTT	CASSLSPGNTEAFF
NA	TRBV10-3	TRBJ1-1	NA	TGTGCCATCAGTGAGGAGGGGGGGGTCACTGAAGCTTTCTTT	CAISEEGGVTEAFF
NA	TRBV19	TRBJ2-3	NA	TGTGCCAGTAGTATTTATTTCCCAGATACGCAGTATTTT	CASSIYFPDTQYF
NA	TRBV11-2	TRBJ2-3	NA	TGTGCCAGCAGCTTAGAACCTTTCCGTATCTCAGGGAATCGTACGCAGTATTTT	CASSLEPFRISGNRTQYF
TRBD1	TRBV10-1	TRBJ2-7	NA	TGCGCCAGCAGTGCTCTGACAGGGGGCTCTACTGAAGATCGCGAGCAGTACTTC	CASSALTGGSTEDREQYF
TRBD1	TRBV28	TRBJ1-2	NA	TGTGCCAGCAGTTCAGGGGGAGAGGGCGACTATGGCTACACCTTC	CASSSGGEGDYGYTF
NA	TRBV7-2	TRBJ1-5	once	TGTGCCAGCAGCTTAAGTATCGGACAGCGACCAAATCAGCCCCAGCATTTT	CASSLSIGQRPNQPQHF
TRBD2	TRBV6-5	TRBJ2-7	few	TGTGCCAGCAGCCTTAGCGGGGCATACTACGAGCAGTACTTC	CASSLSGAYYEQYF
NA	TRBV5-4	TRBJ1-2	NA	TGTGCCAGCAGCTTGGGAGGGAGCTATGGCTACACCTTC	CASSLGGSYGYTF
NA	TRBV6-1	TRBJ1-1	NA	TGTGCCAGCAGTGAAAGCAGGATGAACACTGAAGCTTTCTTT	CASSESRMNTEAFF
TRBD1	TRBV11-2	TRBJ2-7	NA	TGTGCCAGCAGCTCGGGTCCCGGGACAGGGTTACGACACGAGCAGTACTTC	CASSSGPGTGLRHEQYF
NA	TRBV23-1	TRBJ1-2	NA	TGCGCCAGCACCCTCCGGGGTGGCTACACCTTC	CASTLRGGYTF
NA	TRBV11-1	TRBJ1-2	NA	TGTGCCAGCAGCCCCGACAGTGCTAACTATGGCTACACCTTC	CASSPDSANYGYTF
NA	TRBV7-9	TRBJ1-2	NA	TGTGCCAGCAGACCACCACCGGTAGGAGGGCGCGATGGCTACACCTTC	CASRPPPVGGRDGYTF
NA	TRBV2	TRBJ1-4	NA	TGTGCCAGCAAGGAGGCGCACAGTGGGGAAAAACTGTTTTTT	CASKEAHSGEKLFF
NA	TRBV4-3	TRBJ2-2	NA	TGCGCCAGCAGCCAAAGCTTGAACACCGGGGAGCTGTTTTTT	CASSQSLNTGELFF
TRBD1	TRBV6-5	TRBJ2-7	once	TGTGCCAGCAGGCAAGGGGGCGGCAGGCCCTACGAGCAGTACTTC	CASRQGGGRPYEQYF
TRBD1	TRBV6-1	TRBJ1-1	NA	TGTGCCACCTATCCCGGGACAGGGCCGAACACTGAAGCTTTCTTT	CATYPGTGPNTEAFF